This is a list of T cell receptor beta chains from one sample in a study of T cells in Graves' hyperthyroidism and ophthalmopathy. TCRdb itself ran the multiplex PCR reads through MiXCR, one entry per CDR3 protein. The sample yields under 350,000 distinct CDR3 sequences, 12% to 15% seen once. The sample consisted of blood. These receptors all come from a woman aged 40 to 50 with Graves' hyperthyroidism. The CDR3 runs from the conserved cysteine through the conserved F or W. D genes are given only for firm matches.

D | V | CDR3
TRBD2 | TRBV12-3/TRBV12-4 | CASSPPIAGGHDNEQFF
TRBD2 | TRBV5-1 | CASSPLGAGTYNEQFF
- | TRBV2 | CASTLLNRVLTEAFF
TRBD2 | TRBV2 | CASSGLAGLNEQFF
TRBD1 | TRBV29-1 | CSARETGSEAFF
- | TRBV2 | CASSGEYTEAFF
- | TRBV24-1 | CATSDPRLSSYNEQFF
TRBD1 | TRBV7-9 | CASSRQGDSAEAFF
TRBD2 | TRBV7-9 | CASSLVAGGPYEQYF
- | TRBV12-3/TRBV12-4 | CASSLEWPPRGETQYF
- | TRBV6-2/TRBV6-3 | CASSSQGKETQYF
- | TRBV6-1 | CASSQVFSNQPQHF
- | TRBV29-1 | CSARGSWNTEAFF
TRBD1 | TRBV6-1 | CASTTVGRGRFGYTF
- | TRBV19 | CASSITGNYGYTF
TRBD1 | TRBV14 | CASSPQGDRASGETQYF
- | TRBV5-4 | CASSQMEGTQYF
TRBD1 | TRBV27 | CASSYLTGVVSRTEAFF
- | TRBV2 | CASSEAVANGELFF
- | TRBV20-1 | CSAPSESYTGELFF
TRBD2 | TRBV20-1 | CSAEPLAGGETQYF
- | TRBV24-1 | CATAGILGQPQHF
TRBD1 | TRBV18 | CASSKQGATGTEAFF
- | TRBV5-8 | CASQTQRQKTQYF
- | TRBV6-1 | CASSNRPSSGNTIYF
- | TRBV5-8 | CASSFFPRDGPTGELFF
- | TRBV7-9 | CASSLRSSTGVTNTEAFF
TRBD1 | TRBV2 | CASSVHRGNQPQHF
- | TRBV24-1 | CATSDFRAATGELFF
- | TRBV29-1 | CSAARTPEGEQYF
- | TRBV11-3 | CASSARDGRGTQYF
- | TRBV20-1 | CSAKVGRSSSYEQYF
- | TRBV5-1 | CASSPQGGRGANVLTF
TRBD2 | TRBV13 | CASSLVSRLAPEYEQYF
- | TRBV6-1 | CASGTGRDGQPQHF
TRBD2 | TRBV10-3 | CAIRETSGKTNEQFF